These 32 T cell receptor beta chains were all obtained from the same sample, sequenced in a study of control samples from healthy donors and cancer patients. The repertoire was sequenced with immunoSEQ multiplex PCR; TCRdb's copy has only in-frame clones and lacks some. Of tens of thousands of clones in the sample, nearly 90% were seen once. Material: PBMCs. The receptor source for this set is a man aged 55-75 years with colorectal cancer.

The chain employs TRBV5-6 and TRBJ2-7, with 9 bases aligning to TRBD1. J was trimmed by 1 base and V by 4 bases; bases with no gene match: 9. Germline V gene lookup returns CDR1 SGHDT and CDR2 YYEEEE. The CDR3 has 16 amino acids. CDR3 coding DNA: TGTGCCAGCAGCCATGGCGCCGGGACAGGGTCCTACGAGCAGTACTTC. Residues: CASSHGAGTGSYEQYF.

The V and J genes are TRBV12-3 or TRBV12-4 and TRBJ1-1, with D unresolved. The CDR3 length is 13 residues. Trimming took 0 bases from V and 6 from J, leaving 8 bases between them. CDR3 sequence reads: CASSLAGSAEAFF. As DNA, the CDR3 is TGTGCCAGCAGTTTAGCAGGGTCGGCTGAAGCTTTCTTT.

This clone was seen just once. The chain combines TRBV6-1 with TRBJ2-7; tentatively, D is TRBD1 (6 bases). Germline V gene lookup returns CDR1 MNHNS and CDR2 SASEGT. The CDR3 runs 14 residues. With 5 bases removed from V and 5 bases from J, the gap between germline ends came to 16 bases. The CDR3 DNA is TGTGCCAGCAGTTTTAGTGACAGGTTCAACGAGCAGTACTTC. It is translated as CASSFSDRFNEQYF.

The chain is built from TRBV6-2 or TRBV6-3 and TRBJ2-7; 8 nucleotides match TRBD1. The germline gives CDR1 MNHEY, CDR2 SVGEGT. There are 15 residues in the CDR3. V shed 6 bases and J 1 base; nucleotides not matched to a gene: 8. CDR3 bases: TGTGCCAGCAGCGGACAGGGAATTAATTCCTACGAGCAGTACTTC. Protein: CASSGQGINSYEQYF.

The CDR3 region is CASSLRRSDTEAFF. The CDR3 DNA reads TGTGCCAGCAGCTTAAGACGGAGCGACACTGAAGCTTTCTTT. The chain recombines TRBV11-2 with TRBJ1-1, with D unresolved. V lost 2 bases to trimming and J lost 3 bases, with 10 bases between them. The CDR3 length is 14 residues. From germline, CDR1 is SGHAT and CDR2 FQNNGV.

The chain is built from TRBV5-1 and TRBJ2-3; 12 bases map to TRBD2. From germline, CDR1 is SGHRS and CDR2 YFSETQ. The CDR3 is 16 residues long. Trimming cost V 0 bases and J 4 bases; bases outside gene matches: 3. CDR3: CASSLVPSGGADTQYF. DNA of the CDR3: TGCGCCAGCAGCTTGGTGCCTAGCGGGGGGGCAGATACGCAGTATTTT. The full variable domain, in which reference TRBV5-1 and TRBJ2-3 provide the parts outside the CDR3, is KAGVTQTPRYLIKTRGQQVTLSCSPISGHRSVSWYQQTPGQGLQFLFEYFSETQRNKGNFPGRFSGRQFSNSRSEMNVSTLELGDSALYLCASSLVPSGGADTQYFGPGTRLTVL.

The chain links TRBV29-1 to TRBJ1-1, with a possible D match to TRBD1 (6 bases). From germline, CDR1 is SQVTM and CDR2 ANQGSEA. CDR3 length equals 13 residues. The V end was cut by 6 bases, the J end by 1 base, with 12 bases between. This CDR3 reads CSVARGGNTEAFF. DNA for the CDR3: TGCAGCGTGGCGAGGGGGGGGAACACTGAAGCTTTCTTT.

The J gene is TRBJ2-7, the V gene TRBV4-1; D ambiguous. This CDR3 has 13 amino acids. CDR1 and CDR2 (germline): MGHRA, YSYEKL. V lost 1 base to trimming and J lost 5 bases, with 9 bases between them. The CDR3 reads CASSQVGWDEQYF. In DNA form, the CDR3 reads TGCGCCAGCAGCCAAGTGGGGTGGGACGAGCAGTACTTC.

The CDR3 nucleotides are TGTGCCAGCCTCGGGGCTAGCGGGGGCCGCTCTGGGGCCAACGTCCTGACTTTC. Translated, it gives CASLGASGGRSGANVLTF. This sequence joins TRBV11-3 and TRBJ2-6; 10 positions match TRBD2. The CDR3 is made up of 18 amino acids. V was clipped by 8 bases and J by 0 bases; unmatched bases: 10. The V gene's germline CDR1 is SGHNT and CDR2 YENEEA.

The rearrangement joins TRBV21-1 to TRBJ1-6; the tabulated D call, TRBD1, remains unverified against the DNA. TRBV21-1 constitutes a pseudogene. CDR3 length: 19 amino acids. CDR3 residues: CASSVVGTGGYSYNSPLHF. CDR3 nucleotide sequence: TGTGCCAGCAGTGTAGTCGGGACAGGGGGCTACTCCTATAATTCACCCCTCCACTTT.

This chain joins TRBV21-1 and TRBJ2-2; the D segment call TRBD1 is taken from the table without a DNA check. TRBV21-1 is recorded as a pseudogene. The CDR3 extends over 20 amino acids. The CDR3 loop reads CASPPPKCVGSRGVTGELFF. The CDR3 DNA follows: TGTGCCAGCCCCCCTCCAAAATGCGTGGGGAGCAGGGGTGTCACCGGGGAGCTGTTTTTT.

V gene TRBV14 combines with J gene TRBJ1-1; D may be TRBD1 (5 bases). The CDR3 runs to 15 residues. V was trimmed by 1 base and J by 6 bases, leaving 15 bases between them. CDR1 is SGHDN and CDR2 is FVKESK in the germline V gene. CDR3 in amino acids: CASSQGQGRRAEAFF. CDR3 bases: TGTGCCAGCAGCCAAGGTCAGGGAAGGAGGGCTGAAGCTTTCTTT.

The rearrangement links TRBV29-1 to TRBJ2-6; D unresolved. Germline assignment: CDR1 SQVTM and CDR2 ANQGSEA. The CDR3 is 16 residues long. Trimming shortened V by 4 bases and J by 0 bases, and 13 bases separated the two germline ends. The CDR3 loop is CSVVIHRSSGANVLTF. DNA for the CDR3: TGCAGCGTTGTGATACACCGAAGCTCTGGGGCCAACGTCCTGACTTTC.

The V call is TRBV4-1, the J call TRBJ2-3; unclear D gene. The V end lost 1 base, the J end lost 1 base, and 6 bases lay between the germline ends. Germline V gene data show CDR1 as MGHRA and CDR2 as YSYEKL. The CDR3 contains 14 residues. The DNA of the CDR3 is TGCGCCAGCAGCCAAGGGGTAGGCACAGATACGCAGTATTTT. This translates into CASSQGVGTDTQYF.

This chain connects TRBV19 to TRBJ1-5; D is unresolved. The V gene lost 5 bases and the J gene lost 2 bases, with 13 bases spanning the gap. Germline CDR1 is LNHDA and CDR2 is SQIVND (reference sequence). The length of the CDR3 is 15 residues. This CDR3 is CASSLGRRGNQPQHF. Written as DNA, the CDR3 is TGTGCCAGTAGTTTGGGGAGACGGGGCAATCAGCCCCAGCATTTT.

This chain connects TRBV5-4 to TRBJ2-2; TRBD1 matches at 7 bases. Germline CDR1 is SGHNT and CDR2 is YYREEE (reference sequence). V was clipped by 4 bases and J by 13 bases; unmatched bases: 16. This CDR3 spans 15 amino acids. CDR3 loop: CASSPGTADKGWLFF. In DNA form, the CDR3 reads TGTGCCAGCAGCCCGGGGACAGCAGACAAGGGGTGGCTGTTTTTT.

The chain carries TRBV2 and TRBJ1-6; possibly TRBD1 for D (5 bases). Trimming removed 1 base at V and 9 bases at J, with 16 bases between. This CDR3 is 16 amino acids long. The germline gives CDR1 SNHLY, CDR2 FYNNEI. In nucleotides, the CDR3 is TGTGCCAGCAGTGAAGTAAGGGGCTACGTGGGTTCACCCCTCCACTTT. Translated, it gives CASSEVRGYVGSPLHF.

The J gene is TRBJ2-7, the V gene TRBV4-3; D possibly corresponds to TRBD2 (7 bases). The germline V and J ends were trimmed by 0 bases and 6 bases, with 15 bases remaining between them. The CDR3 has 15 residues. Germline loops: CDR1 LGHNA, CDR2 YSLEER. The CDR3 sequence: CASSQDRAGGREQYF. The CDR3 DNA is TGCGCCAGCAGCCAAGATCGGGCCGGGGGGCGCGAGCAGTACTTC.

The rearrangement links TRBV6-2 or TRBV6-3 to TRBJ1-1; a weak D match, TRBD1 (6 bases). The ends were cut back, 0 bases at V and 10 bases at J, with 18 bases in the middle. Germline lookup yields CDR1 MNHEY and CDR2 SVGEGT. The CDR3 length is 15 residues. The CDR3: CASSYSQGFHSGAFF. In DNA form, the CDR3 reads TGTGCCAGCAGTTACTCACAGGGCTTCCACTCGGGAGCTTTCTTT.

This chain connects TRBV5-6 to TRBJ2-7; no clear D. This CDR3 spans 13 amino acids. With 2 bases removed from V and 0 bases from J, the gap between germline ends came to 6 bases. Germline V CDR1 and CDR2: SGHDT, YYEEEE. Here the CDR3 reads CASSFRSSYEQYF. The DNA for the CDR3 is TGTGCCAGCAGCTTCCGAAGCTCCTACGAGCAGTACTTC.

The rearrangement links TRBV12-3 or TRBV12-4 to TRBJ2-7; TRBD1 might be the D (5 bases). The CDR3 spans 13 residues. Trimming removed 2 bases at V and 4 bases at J, with 9 bases between. The CDR3 DNA follows: TGTGCCAGCAGTTTAAGAGCAGGGTACGAGCAGTACTTC. Protein product: CASSLRAGYEQYF.

This sequence joins TRBV10-1 and TRBJ2-2; D unclear. Trimming stripped 0 bases from V and 5 bases from J, with 7 bases between. The germline V gene encodes CDR1 WNHNN and CDR2 SYGVQD (reference sequence). The length of the CDR3 is 14 residues. In nucleotides, the CDR3 is TGCGCCAGCAGTGAGTCTAAGGGTACCGGGGAGCTGTTTTTT. Translated: CASSESKGTGELFF.

The CDR3 here is CTSSQDQGCGGRLPCTEAFF. In nucleotides, the CDR3 is TGCACCAGCAGCCAAGATCAGGGGTGTGGAGGACGATTACCGTGCACTGAAGCTTTCTTT. The V call is TRBV1, the J call TRBJ1-1; TRBD1 is the table's D call and was not checked against the DNA. TRBV1 is reported as a pseudogene. The CDR3 extends over 20 amino acids.

The chain employs TRBV9 and TRBJ1-4; D is unclear. The V and J ends lost 2 bases and 3 bases respectively, with 8 bases between them. The length of the CDR3 is 14 residues. Germline V gene lookup returns CDR1 SGDLS and CDR2 YYNGEE. CDR3 protein: CASSVRSSNEKLFF. The CDR3 region has the DNA TGTGCCAGCAGCGTCCGGAGTTCTAATGAAAAACTGTTTTTT.

The chain is built from TRBV19 and TRBJ1-4; D is perhaps TRBD1 (5 bases). CDR3 length: 15 amino acids. Germline CDR1 and CDR2: LNHDA and SQIVND (reference sequence). V dropped 6 bases and J dropped 6 bases, with 17 bases sitting between them. This CDR3 reads CASSRPGTSDEKLFF. Here the CDR3 DNA reads TGTGCCAGTAGCCGGCCTGGGACTTCGGATGAAAAACTGTTTTTT.

The V gene is TRBV5-6, the J gene TRBJ2-5; no clear D gene. V was pared by 0 bases and J by 1 base, with 4 bases between. Germline values: CDR1 SGHDT, CDR2 YYEEEE. CDR3 length equals 13 residues. The CDR3 nucleotides read TGTGCCAGCAGCTTGGCATTCCAAGAGACCCAGTACTTC. This sequence encodes CASSLAFQETQYF.

Points on this clone: The junction differs from germline at one of its ends, possibly a read error. The chain carries TRBV7-3 and TRBJ1-6, with D unclear. The CDR3 totals 16 residues. Germline V gene data show CDR1 as SGHTA and CDR2 as FQGTGA. The CDR3 spells CASSLTGGTYNSPLHF. In DNA form, the CDR3 reads TGTGCCAGCAGCCTAACGGGTGGAACCTATAATTCACCCCTCCACTTT.

This chain links TRBV2 with TRBJ1-3, with D perhaps matching TRBD1 (5 bases). Trimming stripped 8 bases from V and 3 bases from J, with 11 bases between. This CDR3 spans 13 amino acids. Germline CDR1 and CDR2: SNHLY and FYNNEI. The CDR3 coding sequence is TGTGCCAGCGTCCGGGACCTTGGAAACACCATATATTTT. Translated: CASVRDLGNTIYF. The full variable domain, in which reference TRBV2 and TRBJ1-3 provide the parts outside the CDR3, is EPEVTQTPSHQVTQMGQEVILRCVPISNHLYFYWYRQILGQKVEFLVSFYNNEISEKSEIFDDQFSVERPDGSNFTLKIRSTKLEDSAMYFCASVRDLGNTIYFGEGSWLTVV.

The chain is built from TRBV6-5 and TRBJ2-2, with D tentatively TRBD2 (6 bases). Germline CDR1 is MNHEY and CDR2 is SVGAGI. Trimming removed 8 bases from V and 3 bases from J, with 16 bases in between. The CDR3 extends over 15 amino acids. The CDR3 protein is CASSPGGTYTGELFF. CDR3 coding DNA: TGTGCCAGCTCCCCTGGGGGGACGTACACCGGGGAGCTGTTTTTT.

The CDR3 loop is CASSLEQGGNYGYTF. The CDR3 region has the DNA TGTGCCAGCAGCTTGGAGCAGGGGGGTAACTATGGCTACACCTTC. This chain links TRBV5-4 with TRBJ1-2, with 7 bases lining up with TRBD1. Unmatched junction bases numbered 3, after V lost 0 bases and J lost 1 base. This CDR3 comprises 15 residues. Germline loops: CDR1 SGHNT, CDR2 YYREEE (reference sequence).

The chain combines TRBV7-9 with TRBJ2-7, with D hard to call. Germline CDR1 and CDR2: SEHNR and FQNEAQ (reference sequence). The CDR3 covers 12 residues. V lost 7 bases to trimming and J lost 6 bases, with 13 bases between them. CDR3 DNA sequence: TGTGCCAGCACCCAAGCCCGACGCGAGCAGTACTTC. It encodes CASTQARREQYF.

The CDR3 protein is CASSPTGTANEKLFF. The CDR3 DNA sequence: TGTGCCAGCAGCCCTACAGGGACAGCTAATGAAAAACTGTTTTTT. The chain links TRBV11-2 to TRBJ1-4; 7 bases map to TRBD1. Germline CDR1 and CDR2: SGHAT and FQNNGV. With V trimmed by 5 bases and J by 3 bases, 6 bases remained unmatched. This CDR3 is 15 amino acids long.